Sequencing of this T cell receptor beta chain was carried out in a study of T cells in Graves' hyperthyroidism and ophthalmopathy. Study conclusions and caveats: A model built on 13 V-J features separated ophthalmopathy from stable hyperthyroidism.

RNA transcripts yielded amplified TCR beta CDR3 regions. Using the HTBI primer set, a first-round RT-PCR was run on the TCR CDR3. TCRdb passed the multiplex PCR reads through MiXCR, listing each CDR3 protein once. Of 660,000 or so distinct CDR3 sequences in the sample, about 45% were seen once. This clonotype was detected a few times. As yet, its antigen is unknown. The ends lost 4 bases at V and 4 bases at J; junction bases unmatched: 6. Germline V gene data show CDR1 as DFQATT and CDR2 as SNEGSKA (reference sequence). The CDR3 is 14 amino acids. Lactation, pregnancy, other autoimmune disease or uncontrolled infection excluded patients.

The sequence came from an adult man with Graves' disease, either hyperthyroidism or ophthalmopathy (not recorded which). The chain recombines TRBV20-1 with TRBJ2-7, with TRBD1 identical over 11 bases. Material for sequencing was peripheral blood or thyroid tissue (not recorded which). This chain's CDR3 is CSATGQGARYEQYF. DNA for the CDR3: TGCAGTGCTACAGGACAGGGGGCGAGGTACGAGCAGTACTTC.